This is a list of T cell receptor beta chains from one sample in a study of T cells in Graves' hyperthyroidism and ophthalmopathy. TCRdb recomputed calls from the multiplex PCR reads with MiXCR, one row per CDR3 protein. The sample records about 600,000 distinct CDR3 sequences, approximately 16% being singletons. The sequenced sample was blood. The receptors were gathered from a woman aged 40-49 years with Graves' ophthalmopathy. The CDR3 runs from the conserved cysteine through the conserved F or W. A D gene is named only where the DNA matches it firmly. The size entry is marked missing in some rows and otherwise reads once, few, many or a size class.

J gene | clone size | V gene | D gene | CDR3 DNA | CDR3 protein
TRBJ2-1 | many | TRBV20-1 | TRBD2 | TGCAGTGCCTCCGGGACTAGCGGGAGTCGCAATGAGCAGTTCTTC | CSASGTSGSRNEQFF
TRBJ2-7 | NA | TRBV6-1 | NA | TGTGCCAGCAGTGAAGCCGGCGCGTTATACGAGCAGTACTTC | CASSEAGALYEQYF
TRBJ1-1 | many | TRBV3-1 | TRBD1 | TGTGCCAGCAGCCAACAATCTCAGGGGGCTTCGGCTGAAGCTTTCTTT | CASSQQSQGASAEAFF
TRBJ2-3 | NA | TRBV27 | TRBD1 | TGTGCCAGCAGTTTATCTGGCAGGGGGCCTGATACGCAGTATTTT | CASSLSGRGPDTQYF
TRBJ2-5 | many | TRBV12-3/TRBV12-4 | NA | TGTGCCAGCAGACTCCCCGGGAACTCAGAGACCCAGTACTTC | CASRLPGNSETQYF
TRBJ2-7 | many | TRBV11-1 | TRBD2 | TGTGCCAGCAGCTTACAGCCCGGGACTAGCGGGAACGAGCAGTACTTC | CASSLQPGTSGNEQYF
TRBJ2-1 | many | TRBV20-1 | TRBD2 | TGCAGTGCACCTAGCGGGAGTTTCGTAGTTGGGAATGAGCAGTTCTTC | CSAPSGSFVVGNEQFF
TRBJ2-7 | few | TRBV7-8 | TRBD2 | TGTGCCAGCAGCACCTCCGGGACTAGCGGGAGGGTGCGGTACTTC | CASSTSGTSGRVRYF
TRBJ2-2 | many | TRBV7-6 | TRBD1 | TGTGCCAGCAGCTCCACTCCCGGGACAGGTGGGACCGGGGAGCTGTTTTTT | CASSSTPGTGGTGELFF
TRBJ1-2 | many | TRBV3-1 | NA | TGTGCCAGCAGCAAGGACAGATATGGCTACACCTTC | CASSKDRYGYTF
TRBJ1-1 | many | TRBV29-1 | NA | TGCAGCGTTGAAGATCCGGGGACTGAAGCTTTCTTT | CSVEDPGTEAFF
TRBJ2-7 | NA | TRBV20-1 | TRBD1 | TGCAGTGCTCTACGACAGGGGACCTACGAGCAGTACTTC | CSALRQGTYEQYF
TRBJ2-5 | few | TRBV29-1 | TRBD2 | TGCAGCGTTGGCTTAGCGGGAGATGAGACCCAGTACTTC | CSVGLAGDETQYF
TRBJ1-4 | many | TRBV7-8 | TRBD1 | TGTGCCAGCAGCTTAGTCAGGGGGGAAAAACTGTTTTTT | CASSLVRGEKLFF
TRBJ1-6 | few | TRBV7-9 | NA | NA | CASSLWTRRSDSPLHF
TRBJ2-3 | many | TRBV18 | TRBD2 | TGTGCCAGCTCACCAGGAAGCGGGAGGACAGATACGCAGTATTTT | CASSPGSGRTDTQYF
TRBJ2-3 | many | TRBV2 | NA | TGTGCCAGCAACGGAGGGGGCAGTAGCACAGATACGCAGTATTTT | CASNGGGSSTDTQYF
TRBJ2-1 | many | TRBV2 | TRBD2 | TGTGCCAGCGAGCGGACTAGCGGAAATGAGCAGTTCTTC | CASERTSGNEQFF
TRBJ2-5 | NA | TRBV5-5 | TRBD2 | TGTGCCAGCAGCCCCGAAGGACTAGCTTACGGGACCCAGTACTTC | CASSPEGLAYGTQYF
TRBJ2-3 | NA | TRBV20-1 | TRBD2 | TGCAGTGCTCCCGACGGACTAGCAAACACAGATACGCAGTATTTT | CSAPDGLANTDTQYF
TRBJ2-7 | NA | TRBV4-1 | TRBD2 | TGCGCCAGCAGCCAAGATCAAGCGGGACTTTACGAGCAGTACTTC | CASSQDQAGLYEQYF
TRBJ2-5 | NA | TRBV12-3/TRBV12-4 | TRBD2 | TGTGCCAGCAGCTTTACTAGCGGGGGTCTGTACTTC | CASSFTSGGLYF
TRBJ2-1 | many | TRBV6-1 | NA | TGTGCCAGCAGTGAATGGACTAAGACCGACAATGAGCAGTTCTTC | CASSEWTKTDNEQFF
TRBJ1-5 | few | TRBV6-1 | TRBD1 | TGTGCCAGCGCGGCGGACAGGGGCCATCAGCCCCAGCATTTT | CASAADRGHQPQHF
TRBJ2-7 | many | TRBV7-2 | TRBD2 | TGTGCCAGCAGCTGGACTAGCGGCTACGAGCAGTACTTC | CASSWTSGYEQYF
TRBJ2-5 | many | TRBV5-6 | NA | TGTGCCAGCAGCTCCTCGGGGCGGCCGGAGACCCAGTACTTC | CASSSSGRPETQYF
TRBJ2-7 | NA | TRBV20-1 | NA | TGCAGTGCTAGGATATTAAGCGGGCCTACCTACGAGCAGTACTTC | CSARILSGPTYEQYF
TRBJ2-5 | few | TRBV4-1 | NA | TGCGCCAGCAGCCCGCGGGGCAGTGGCTTACAAGAGACCCAGTACTTC | CASSPRGSGLQETQYF
TRBJ1-1 | many | TRBV20-1 | TRBD1 | TGCAGTGCTACGGCAGGGGGCGCGAACACTGAAGCTTTCTTT | CSATAGGANTEAFF
TRBJ1-1 | many | TRBV28 | NA | TGTGCCAGCAGTTCGGTGGGCCTTAACACTGAAGCTTTCTTT | CASSSVGLNTEAFF
TRBJ2-7 | many | TRBV7-9 | NA | TGTGCCAGCAGCGCATACGCCCGGGAGCAGTACTTC | CASSAYAREQYF
TRBJ2-7 | many | TRBV28 | NA | TGTGCCAGCAGGGGGGGAGTAAACGAGCAGTACTTC | CASRGGVNEQYF
TRBJ1-6 | few | TRBV7-9 | TRBD1 | TGTGCCAGCAGCTTGCGATCGACAGGGAATCCCTATAATTCACCCCTCCACTTT | CASSLRSTGNPYNSPLHF
TRBJ1-4 | few | TRBV28 | NA | TGTGCCAGCCGGACGGGCGTGAGTACTATCAACGTTAAACTGTTTTTT | CASRTGVSTINVKLFF